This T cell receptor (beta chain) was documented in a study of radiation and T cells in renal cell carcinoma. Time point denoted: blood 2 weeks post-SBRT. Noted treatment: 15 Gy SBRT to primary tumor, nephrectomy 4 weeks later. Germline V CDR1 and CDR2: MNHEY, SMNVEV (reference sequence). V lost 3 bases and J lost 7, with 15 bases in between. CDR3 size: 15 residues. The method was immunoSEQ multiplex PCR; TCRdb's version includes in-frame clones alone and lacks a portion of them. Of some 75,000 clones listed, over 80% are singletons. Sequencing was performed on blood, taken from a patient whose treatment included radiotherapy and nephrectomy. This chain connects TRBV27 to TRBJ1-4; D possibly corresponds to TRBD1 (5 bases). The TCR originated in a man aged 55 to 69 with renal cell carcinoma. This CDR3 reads CASSFYPGRSEKLFF. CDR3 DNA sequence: TGTGCCAGCAGTTTCTACCCAGGGCGATCTGAAAAACTGTTTTTT.